These 4 T cell receptor beta chains share one sample of origin, sequenced in a study of blood T cells in healthy people across ages. A J-beta primer mix and a sample-barcoded 5' primer were used in a second PCR of about 7 to 12 cycles. TCRdb re-derived calls from the 5' RACE reads in MiXCR, one entry per CDR3 protein. The sample holds roughly 900,000 distinct CDR3 sequences, less than 35% seen once. The sequenced sample consisted of blood. Receptors were obtained from an elderly woman in good health.

Many counts were recorded for this clonotype. The chain employs TRBV6-6 and TRBJ1-6; D ambiguous. With 2 bases removed from V and 10 bases from J, the gap between germline ends came to 12 bases. There are 14 residues in the CDR3. Germline V gene lookup returns CDR1 MNHNY and CDR2 SVGAGI (reference sequence). CDR3 loop: CASSYGEGGSPLHF. The CDR3 DNA reads as TGTGCCAGCAGTTACGGGGAGGGAGGCTCACCCCTCCACTTT.

With regard to this clonotype: A much larger clone differs by one base, so this may be a read error. The chain joins TRBV9 to TRBJ2-3, with a tentative D call TRBD1 (5 bases). The CDR3 covers 17 residues. Germline values: CDR1 SGDLS, CDR2 YYNGEE. Trimming took off 1 base at V and 6 bases at J, with 21 bases between the two ends. Here the CDR3 DNA reads TGTGCCAGCAGCGTAAGCCCAGGGCAGCCCCTAGGGGATACGCAGTATTTT. This encodes CASSVSPGQPLGDTQYF.

This clonotype was recorded at least ten times. A single base separates this from a much larger clone, so it may be a read error. V and J are TRBV12-3 or TRBV12-4 and TRBJ1-4; no definite D call. The CDR3 sequence is 11 residues long. CDR3 sequence (DNA): TGTGCCAGCAGTTGGGGTGAAAAACGGTTTTTT. This sequence encodes CASSWGEKRFF.

This clonotype came up a few times. A much larger clone sits a single nucleotide away, making a read error possible. The chain recombines TRBV28 with TRBJ1-2; the match to TRBD1 covers 10 bases. The CDR3 length is 14 residues. Per the germline V gene, CDR1 is MDHEN and CDR2 is SYDVKM. V was clipped by 6 bases and J by 4 bases; unmatched bases: 5. This chain's CDR3 is CASRSTGGGYGYTF. CDR3 bases: TGTGCCAGCAGGTCGACAGGGGGCGGCTATGGCTACACCTTC.